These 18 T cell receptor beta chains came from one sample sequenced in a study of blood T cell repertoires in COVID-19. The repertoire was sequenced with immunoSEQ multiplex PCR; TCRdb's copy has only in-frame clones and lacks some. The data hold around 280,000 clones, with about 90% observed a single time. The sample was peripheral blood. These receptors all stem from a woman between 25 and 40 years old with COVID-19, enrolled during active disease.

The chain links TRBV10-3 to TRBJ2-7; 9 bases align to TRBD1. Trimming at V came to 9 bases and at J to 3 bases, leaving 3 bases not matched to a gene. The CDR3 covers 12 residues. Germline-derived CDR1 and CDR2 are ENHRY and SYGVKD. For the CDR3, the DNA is TGTGCCATGGGACAGGGAGTCTACGAGCAGTACTTC. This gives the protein CAMGQGVYEQYF.

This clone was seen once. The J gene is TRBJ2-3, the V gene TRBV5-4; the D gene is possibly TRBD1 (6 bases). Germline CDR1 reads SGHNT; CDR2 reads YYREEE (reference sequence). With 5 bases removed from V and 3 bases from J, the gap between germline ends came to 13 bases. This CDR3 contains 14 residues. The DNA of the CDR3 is TGTGCCAGCAGTTCTTGGACAGCTACAGATACGCAGTATTTT. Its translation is CASSSWTATDTQYF.

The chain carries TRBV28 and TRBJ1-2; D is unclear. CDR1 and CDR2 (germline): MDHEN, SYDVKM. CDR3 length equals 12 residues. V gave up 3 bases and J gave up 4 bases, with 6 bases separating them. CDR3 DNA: TGTGCCAGCAGTTTGCAGATCTATGGCTACACCTTC. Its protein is CASSLQIYGYTF.

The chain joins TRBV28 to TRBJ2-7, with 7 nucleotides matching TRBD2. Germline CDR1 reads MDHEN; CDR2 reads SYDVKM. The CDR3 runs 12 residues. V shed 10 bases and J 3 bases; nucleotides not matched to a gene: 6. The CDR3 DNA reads TGTGCCACCAAAGGACTAGACTACGAGCAGTACTTC. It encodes CATKGLDYEQYF. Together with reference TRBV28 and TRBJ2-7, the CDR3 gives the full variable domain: DVKVTQSSRYLVKRTGEKVFLECVQDMDHENMFWYRQDPGLGLRLIYFSYDVKMKEKGDIPEGYSVSREKKERFSLILESASTNQTSMYLCATKGLDYEQYFGPGTRLTVT.

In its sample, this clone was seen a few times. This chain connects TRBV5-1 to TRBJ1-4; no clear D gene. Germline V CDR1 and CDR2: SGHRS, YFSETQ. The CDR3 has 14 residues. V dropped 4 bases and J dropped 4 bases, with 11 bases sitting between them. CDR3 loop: CASSRGGGNEKLFF. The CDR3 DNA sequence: TGCGCCAGCAGCCGCGGTGGTGGTAATGAAAAACTGTTTTTT.

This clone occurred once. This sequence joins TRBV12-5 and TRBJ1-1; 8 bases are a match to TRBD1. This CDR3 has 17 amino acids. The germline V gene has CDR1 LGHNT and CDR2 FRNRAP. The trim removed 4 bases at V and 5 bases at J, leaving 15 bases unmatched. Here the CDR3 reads CASGSPRQGASTTEAFF. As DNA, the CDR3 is TGTGCTAGTGGTTCCCCCCGGCAGGGGGCGTCGACAACTGAAGCTTTCTTT.

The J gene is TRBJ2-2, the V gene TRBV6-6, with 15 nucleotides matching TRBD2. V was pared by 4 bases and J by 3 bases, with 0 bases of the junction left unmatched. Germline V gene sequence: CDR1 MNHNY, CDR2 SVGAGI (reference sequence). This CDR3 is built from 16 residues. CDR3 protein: CASSWTSGRDTGELFF. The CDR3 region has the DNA TGTGCCAGCAGTTGGACTAGCGGGAGGGACACCGGGGAGCTGTTTTTT.

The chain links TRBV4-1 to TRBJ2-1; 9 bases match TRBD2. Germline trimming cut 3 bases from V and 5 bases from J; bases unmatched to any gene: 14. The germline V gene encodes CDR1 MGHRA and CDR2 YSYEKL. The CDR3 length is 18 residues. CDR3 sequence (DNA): TGCGCCAGCAGCCAGAGGTTTGGGCTAGCGGGAAGAGACAATGAGCAGTTCTTC. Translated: CASSQRFGLAGRDNEQFF.

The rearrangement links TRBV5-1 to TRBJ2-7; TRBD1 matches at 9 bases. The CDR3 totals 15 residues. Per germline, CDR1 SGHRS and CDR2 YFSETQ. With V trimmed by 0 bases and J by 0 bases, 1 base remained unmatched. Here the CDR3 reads CASSLGDRVSYEQYF. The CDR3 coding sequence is TGCGCCAGCAGCTTGGGGGACAGGGTCTCCTACGAGCAGTACTTC.

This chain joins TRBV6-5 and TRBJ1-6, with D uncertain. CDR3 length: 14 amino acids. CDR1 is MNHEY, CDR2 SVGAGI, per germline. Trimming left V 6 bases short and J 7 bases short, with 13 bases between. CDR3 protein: CASSGSMANSPLHF. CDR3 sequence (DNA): TGTGCCAGCAGCGGGTCCATGGCCAATTCACCCCTCCACTTT.

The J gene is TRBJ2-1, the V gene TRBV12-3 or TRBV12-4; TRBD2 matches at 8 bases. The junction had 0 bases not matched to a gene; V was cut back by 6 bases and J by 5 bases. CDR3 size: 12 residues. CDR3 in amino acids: CASSGGDNEQFF. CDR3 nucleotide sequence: TGTGCCAGCAGCGGGGGGGACAATGAGCAGTTCTTC.

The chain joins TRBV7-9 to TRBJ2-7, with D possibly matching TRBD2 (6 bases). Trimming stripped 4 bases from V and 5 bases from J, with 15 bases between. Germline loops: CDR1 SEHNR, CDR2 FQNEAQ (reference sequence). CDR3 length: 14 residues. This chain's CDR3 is CASSSPGDKDEQYF. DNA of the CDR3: TGTGCCAGCAGCTCCCCGGGGGATAAGGACGAGCAGTACTTC.

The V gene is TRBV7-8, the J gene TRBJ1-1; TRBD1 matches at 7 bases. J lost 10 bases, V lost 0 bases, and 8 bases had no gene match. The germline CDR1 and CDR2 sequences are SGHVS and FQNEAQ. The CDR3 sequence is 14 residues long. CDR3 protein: CASSLAGGAARAFF. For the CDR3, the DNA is TGTGCCAGCAGCTTAGCAGGGGGCGCGGCCCGAGCTTTCTTT.

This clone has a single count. CDR3 loop: CASSIPAGGEGETQYF. The CDR3 DNA reads as TGTGCCAGCAGTATCCCCGCGGGGGGCGAGGGAGAGACCCAGTACTTC. This chain uses TRBV11-2 with TRBJ2-5; 8 bases are a match to TRBD2. This CDR3 spans 16 amino acids. Germline V gene data show CDR1 as SGHAT and CDR2 as FQNNGV. Trimming cost V 6 bases and J 4 bases; bases outside gene matches: 13. Full variable domain (remainder filled in from reference TRBV11-2 and TRBJ2-5): EAGVAQSPRYKIIEKRQSVAFWCNPISGHATLYWYQQILGQGPKLLIQFQNNGVVDDSQLPKDRFSAERLKGVDSTLKIQPAKLEDSAVYLCASSIPAGGEGETQYFGPGTRLLVL.

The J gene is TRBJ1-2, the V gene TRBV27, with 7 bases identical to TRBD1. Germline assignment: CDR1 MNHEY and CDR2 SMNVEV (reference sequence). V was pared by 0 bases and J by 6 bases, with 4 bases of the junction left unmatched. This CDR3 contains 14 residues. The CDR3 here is CASSLSQGVDGYTF. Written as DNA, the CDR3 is TGTGCCAGCAGTTTATCCCAGGGGGTGGATGGCTACACCTTC.

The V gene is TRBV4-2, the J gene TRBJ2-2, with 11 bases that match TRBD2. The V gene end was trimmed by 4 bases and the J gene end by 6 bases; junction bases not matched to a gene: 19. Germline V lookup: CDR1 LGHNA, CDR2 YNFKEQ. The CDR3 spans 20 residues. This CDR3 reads CASSPRQGERLAGGSGELFF. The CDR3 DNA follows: TGTGCCAGCAGCCCTAGACAGGGGGAGAGGCTAGCGGGAGGCTCCGGGGAGCTGTTTTTT.

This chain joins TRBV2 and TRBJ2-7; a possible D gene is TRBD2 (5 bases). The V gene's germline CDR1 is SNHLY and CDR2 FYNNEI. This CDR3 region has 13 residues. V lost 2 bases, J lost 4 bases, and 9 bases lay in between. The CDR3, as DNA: TGTGCCAGCAGTGAATGGGAGAGTTACGAGCAGTACTTC. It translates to CASSEWESYEQYF.

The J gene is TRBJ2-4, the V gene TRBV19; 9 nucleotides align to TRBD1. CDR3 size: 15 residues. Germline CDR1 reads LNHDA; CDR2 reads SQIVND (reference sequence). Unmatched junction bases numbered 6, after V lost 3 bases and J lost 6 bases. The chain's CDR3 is CASSIPGQGRNIQYF. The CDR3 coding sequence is TGTGCCAGTAGTATTCCGGGACAGGGTCGAAACATTCAGTACTTC.